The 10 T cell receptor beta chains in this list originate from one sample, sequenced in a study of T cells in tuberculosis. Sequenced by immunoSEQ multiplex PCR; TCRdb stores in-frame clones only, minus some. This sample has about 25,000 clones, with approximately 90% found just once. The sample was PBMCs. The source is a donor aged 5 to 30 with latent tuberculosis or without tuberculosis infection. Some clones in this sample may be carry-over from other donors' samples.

CDR3 nucleotides: TGTGCCAGCAGTGAATTCCATGGGGCCAACGTCCTGACTTTC. It translates to CASSEFHGANVLTF. V and J are TRBV2 and TRBJ2-6, with D hard to call. The CDR3 sequence is 14 residues long. Germline V gene lookup returns CDR1 SNHLY and CDR2 FYNNEI. V lost 2 bases and J lost 3, with 5 bases in between.

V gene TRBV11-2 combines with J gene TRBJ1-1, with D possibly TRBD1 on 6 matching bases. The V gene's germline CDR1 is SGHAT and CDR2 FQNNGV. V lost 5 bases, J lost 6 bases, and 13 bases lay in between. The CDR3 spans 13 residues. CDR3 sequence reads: CASSLGQMAEAFF. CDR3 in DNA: TGTGCCAGCAGCCTCGGACAGATGGCTGAAGCTTTCTTT.

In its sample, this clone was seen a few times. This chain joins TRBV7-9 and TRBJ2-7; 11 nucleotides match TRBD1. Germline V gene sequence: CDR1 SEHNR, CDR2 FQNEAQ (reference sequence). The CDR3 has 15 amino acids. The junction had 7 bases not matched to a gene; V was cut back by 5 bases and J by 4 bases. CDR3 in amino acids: CASSPRTGGVYEQYF. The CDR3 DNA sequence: TGTGCCAGCAGCCCTCGGACAGGGGGCGTTTACGAGCAGTACTTC.

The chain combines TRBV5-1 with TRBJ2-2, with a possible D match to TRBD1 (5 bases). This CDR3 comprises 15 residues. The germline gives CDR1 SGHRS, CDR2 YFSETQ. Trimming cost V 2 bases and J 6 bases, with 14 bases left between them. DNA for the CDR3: TGCGCCAGCAGCTTAATTGGGGCCCCCCCCGGGGAGCTGTTTTTT. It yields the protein CASSLIGAPPGELFF. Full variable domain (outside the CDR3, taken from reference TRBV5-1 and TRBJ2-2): KAGVTQTPRYLIKTRGQQVTLSCSPISGHRSVSWYQQTPGQGLQFLFEYFSETQRNKGNFPGRFSGRQFSNSRSEMNVSTLELGDSALYLCASSLIGAPPGELFFGEGSRLTVL.

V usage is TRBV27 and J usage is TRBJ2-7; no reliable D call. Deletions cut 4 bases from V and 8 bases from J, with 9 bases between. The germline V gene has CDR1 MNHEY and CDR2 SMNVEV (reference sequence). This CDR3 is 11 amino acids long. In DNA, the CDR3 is TGTGCCAGCAGTTCCAGTACCAAGCAGTACTTC. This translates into CASSSSTKQYF.

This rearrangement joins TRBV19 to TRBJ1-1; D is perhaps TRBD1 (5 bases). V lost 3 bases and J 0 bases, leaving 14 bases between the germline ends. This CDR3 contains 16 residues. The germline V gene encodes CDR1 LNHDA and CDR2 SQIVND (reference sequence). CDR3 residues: CASSMGWQGVNTEAFF. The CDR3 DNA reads TGTGCCAGTAGTATGGGGTGGCAGGGTGTGAACACTGAAGCTTTCTTT.

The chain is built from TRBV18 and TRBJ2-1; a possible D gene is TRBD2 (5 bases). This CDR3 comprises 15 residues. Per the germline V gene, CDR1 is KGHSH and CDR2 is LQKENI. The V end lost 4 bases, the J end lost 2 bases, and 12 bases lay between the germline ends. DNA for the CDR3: TGTGCCAGCTCACAGGACTCAGAAGCCTACAATGAGCAGTTCTTC. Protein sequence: CASSQDSEAYNEQFF.

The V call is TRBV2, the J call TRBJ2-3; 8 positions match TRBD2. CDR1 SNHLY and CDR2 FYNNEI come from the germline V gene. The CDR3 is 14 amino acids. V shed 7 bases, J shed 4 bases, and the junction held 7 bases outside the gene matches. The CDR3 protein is CASIPGGPADTQYF. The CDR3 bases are TGTGCCAGCATTCCGGGGGGGCCAGCAGATACGCAGTATTTT.

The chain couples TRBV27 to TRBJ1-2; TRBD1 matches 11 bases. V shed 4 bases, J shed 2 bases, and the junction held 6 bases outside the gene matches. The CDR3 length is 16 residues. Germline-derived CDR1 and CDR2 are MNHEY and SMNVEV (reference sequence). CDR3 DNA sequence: TGTGCCAGCAGTTCACTGGGGGACAGGGGGAACTATGGCTACACCTTC. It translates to CASSSLGDRGNYGYTF.

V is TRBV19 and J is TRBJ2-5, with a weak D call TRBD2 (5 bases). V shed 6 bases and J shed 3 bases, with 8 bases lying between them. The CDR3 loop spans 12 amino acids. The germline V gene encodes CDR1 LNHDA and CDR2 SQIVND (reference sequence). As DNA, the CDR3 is TGTGCCAGTAGCCCGGGAAAAGAGACCCAGTACTTC. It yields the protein CASSPGKETQYF.